This TCR beta chain was identified in a study of blood T cell repertoires in COVID-19. About the study: Whether acute or convalescent, the COVID-19 samples came from the United States, Italy and Spain. PBMCs, B-cell-depleted T cells, or T cells provided the cDNA or gDNA that made up the material.

Authors' methods: It was from reference gene primer amplification that nucleated cell counts were estimated. Profiled with immunoSEQ multiplex PCR; TCRdb holds only in-frame clones, not every one. V, J and clone size were drawn from that table, and D and trimming were deduced from the DNA. The sample holds 120,000 to 150,000 clones; approximately 90% are singletons and the top ten take about 1.6%. Trimming shortened V by 2 bases and J by 6 bases, and 11 bases separated the two germline ends. The CDR3 length is 14 residues. Germline CDR1 is SGHVS and CDR2 is FQNEAQ. The TCR sequence derives from a human donor in a cohort sampled during active COVID-19. This chain links TRBV7-8 with TRBJ1-5, with D maybe TRBD1 (6 bases). The sample taken for sequencing was peripheral blood. CDR3 sequence reads: CASSLPAGAQPQHF. The CDR3 bases are TGTGCCAGCAGCTTACCGGCAGGGGCTCAGCCCCAGCATTTT. Complete variable domain (other parts from reference TRBV7-8 and TRBJ1-5): GAGVSQSPRYKVAKRGQDVALRCDPISGHVSLFWYQQALGQGPEFLTYFQNEAQLDKSGLPSDRFFAERPEGSVSTLKIQRTQQEDSAVYLCASSLPAGAQPQHFGDGTRLSIL.